These T cell receptor beta chains were read from a single sample in a study of shared clonotypes between healthy human individuals. Sequencing was performed with immunoSEQ multiplex PCR; in TCRdb, only in-frame clones are kept and a portion is missing. The sample holds some 240,000 clones, 50% to 80% seen once. The sample consisted of memory CD4+ T cells sorted from blood. All receptors come from a man aged 25-45 years in good health. Both conserved end residues are part of each CDR3. Fields, in order: J gene, V gene, clone size, CDR3 protein. Expanded clones get a size class; other rows say once, few or many, or leave the size out.

TRBJ2-2 TRBV11-2 NA CASRAPRRWDTGELFF
TRBJ1-1 TRBV6-1 NA CASRVTDNTEAFF
TRBJ1-4 TRBV6-6 NA CASRWAGPDEKLFF
TRBJ2-3 TRBV19 NA CASRETGLGTDTQYF
TRBJ1-4 TRBV7-9 few CASSPRQANEKLFF
TRBJ2-3 TRBV6-5 NA CASSPQLTDTQYF
TRBJ2-1 TRBV28 NA CASTLSGGREVDEQFF
TRBJ2-4 TRBV5-1 NA CASSLGPVGGVENIQYF
TRBJ2-1 TRBV6-1 few CASTGLAGDREQFF
TRBJ1-4 TRBV28 NA CASSYLQGGNEKLFF
TRBJ2-7 TRBV27 NA CASSTSGTREYF
TRBJ1-1 TRBV5-6 NA CASSPETGGFYTEAFF
TRBJ2-7 TRBV7-9 few CASSHSYEQYF
TRBJ2-3 TRBV7-9 few CASSSIIAGSQYF
TRBJ2-7 TRBV5-5 NA CASSGIGQISYEQYF
TRBJ2-2 TRBV28 few CASRLAGEETGELFF
TRBJ1-1 TRBV6-4 NA CASSDSHQFKSRRNTEAFF
TRBJ1-2 TRBV28 NA CASVPGGQRNYGYTF
TRBJ2-1 TRBV9 NA CASSALPGSAFYDEQFF
TRBJ1-5 TRBV6-1 few CASRDNQPQHF
TRBJ2-1 TRBV5-1 NA CASSPGADGWEQFF
TRBJ1-5 TRBV2 few CASNPSGGQPQHF
TRBJ1-1 TRBV28 NA CASSNLGREAFF
TRBJ1-3 TRBV4-3 NA CASSQGFGPGNTIYF